The rows below give T cell receptor beta chains drawn from one sample of a study of shared clonotypes between healthy human individuals. Clones were sequenced by immunoSEQ multiplex PCR, and TCRdb holds only the in-frame ones, with some missing. Of hundreds of thousands of clones listed, nearly 98% are singletons. The specimen sequenced was naive CD8+ T cells sorted from blood. Every receptor here comes from a man aged 30 to 45 in good health. Each CDR3 is given with its conserved first and last residue. The D gene is left open where the match is weak. Clone size appears in some rows only: once, few, many, or a class for an expanded clone.

>-|TRBJ2-3|TRBV6-1|TRBD1
CASSENGGQVATDTQYF
TGTGCCAGCAGTGAAAATGGGGGACAGGTCGCCACAGATACGCAGTATTTT
>-|TRBJ1-5|TRBV27|-
CASSSTGVVQPQHF
TGTGCCAGCAGTTCCACTGGGGTCGTTCAGCCCCAGCATTTT
>-|TRBJ2-3|TRBV11-2|-
CASSPAQAAQFRDTQYF
TGTGCCAGCAGCCCAGCCCAGGCGGCTCAGTTTCGGGATACGCAGTATTTT
>-|TRBJ2-1|TRBV11-2|-
CASMTVGGLNEQFF
TGTGCCAGCATGACCGTAGGAGGGTTAAATGAGCAGTTCTTC
>-|TRBJ1-2|TRBV29-1|-
CSVVGGSGYGYTF
TGCAGCGTTGTCGGTGGTTCGGGCTATGGCTACACCTTC
>-|TRBJ1-5|TRBV27|-
CASSFSGHQPQHF
TGTGCCAGCAGTTTTTCGGGACATCAGCCCCAGCATTTT
>-|TRBJ2-1|TRBV20-1|-
CSALISGQFF
TGCAGTGCTTTAATCAGCGGGCAGTTCTTC
>-|TRBJ2-7|TRBV5-1|-
CASSLLGDTYEQYF
TGCGCCAGCAGCTTGTTAGGGGATACCTACGAGCAGTACTTC
>-|TRBJ1-5|TRBV6-5|-
CASSPGTISNQPQHF
TGTGCCAGCAGTCCCGGGACAATTAGCAATCAGCCCCAGCATTTT
>-|TRBJ2-7|TRBV11-2|TRBD1
CASSPWDSPYEQYF
TGTGCCAGCAGCCCCTGGGACAGCCCCTACGAGCAGTACTTC
>-|TRBJ2-7|TRBV7-9|TRBD1
CASSLADRDYEQYF
TGTGCCAGCAGCTTAGCGGACAGGGACTACGAGCAGTACTTC
>-|TRBJ2-7|TRBV5-8|TRBD1
CASSYTGGFSEQYF
TGTGCCAGCAGCTATACAGGGGGCTTTTCGGAGCAGTACTTC
>few|TRBJ2-5|TRBV6-1|-
CASSEISSWGETQYF
TGTGCCAGCAGTGAAATTTCAAGCTGGGGGGAGACCCAGTACTTC
>-|TRBJ2-7|TRBV10-2|TRBD2
CASSESSGGSYEQYF
TGCGCCAGCAGTGAGTCGTCGGGGGGCTCCTACGAGCAGTACTTC
>-|TRBJ2-3|TRBV10-3|TRBD2
CAISESASGSLADTQYF
TGTGCCATCAGTGAGTCCGCAAGCGGGAGTTTGGCAGATACGCAGTATTTT
>-|TRBJ2-1|TRBV9|-
CARRSPYEGEGGSFDEQFF
TGTGCCCGCCGTTCCCCTTACGAGGGGGAGGGCGGGAGTTTCGATGAGCAGTTCTTC
>once|TRBJ2-1|TRBV19|TRBD2
CASRGTSGSYNEQFF
TGTGCCAGTAGGGGAACTAGCGGGAGTTACAATGAGCAGTTCTTC
>-|TRBJ2-7|TRBV7-9|-
CASSLALGGTEQYF
TGTGCCAGCAGCTTAGCCCTAGGAGGGACCGAGCAGTACTTC
>-|TRBJ2-7|TRBV15|-
CATSTKWGAAYEQYF
TGTGCCACCAGCACCAAGTGGGGGGCAGCCTACGAGCAGTACTTC
>-|TRBJ2-7|TRBV5-4|TRBD1
CASSLGTGYEQYF
TGTGCCAGCAGCTTGGGGACAGGGTACGAGCAGTACTTC
>-|TRBJ2-1|TRBV7-4|-
CASSPKAWDEQFF
TGTGCCAGCAGCCCTAAGGCGTGGGATGAGCAGTTCTTC
>-|TRBJ2-3|TRBV19|-
CASSTLGESSTDTQYF
TGTGCCAGTAGTACCTTAGGGGAATCGAGCACAGATACGCAGTATTTT
>-|TRBJ2-5|TRBV9|TRBD2
CASSVGWGGETQYF
TGTGCCAGCAGCGTAGGCTGGGGAGGGGAGACCCAGTACTTC
>-|TRBJ1-1|TRBV27|-
CASSLSRYTEAFF
TGTGCCAGCAGTTTGTCCAGGTACACTGAAGCTTTCTTT
>-|TRBJ2-6|TRBV7-8|-
CASSSSTYPQSRANVLTF
TGTGCCAGCAGCAGCTCTACGTACCCACAAAGTCGGGCCAACGTCCTGACTTTC